The clone carrying this T cell receptor (beta chain) was seen only a few times. Its antigen is unknown. V dropped 6 bases and J dropped 9; count of bases not matched to a gene: 9. This CDR3 has 14 amino acids. Germline loops: CDR1 MDHEN, CDR2 SYDVKM. The sample originates from a study of identical twins. It was template switching that added a universal primer site, and there were unique molecular identifiers on the cDNA. TCRdb re-analysed the 5' RACE reads in MiXCR, keeping a single row per CDR3 protein. The sample shows roughly 630,000 distinct CDR3 sequences, around 7.4% of them seen only once. Study outcomes and limitations: With monozygotic twins, out-of-frame TCR alpha sharing exceeded what models estimated. The abundant beta clonotypes from cord blood had fewer insertions, and memory repertoires had none of this.

The data were also submitted as part of a second study, on yellow fever vaccine responses in identical twins.

Specimen: PBMCs. The receptor comes from a woman between 18 and 29 years old in good health. The rearrangement joins TRBV28 to TRBJ2-2; 8 nucleotides align to TRBD2. The CDR3 sequence is CASSRGGGSRELFF. CDR3 nucleotides: TGTGCCAGCAGCCGGGGGGGCGGATCCAGGGAGCTGTTTTTT. Full variable domain (rest looked up from reference TRBV28 and TRBJ2-2): DVKVTQSSRYLVKRTGEKVFLECVQDMDHENMFWYRQDPGLGLRLIYFSYDVKMKEKGDIPEGYSVSREKKERFSLILESASTNQTSMYLCASSRGGGSRELFFGEGSRLTVL.